These 21 T cell receptor beta chains originate from one sample sequenced in a study of siplizumab effects on memory and regulatory T cells. Method: immunoSEQ multiplex PCR; TCRdb's copy keeps in-frame clones and lacks some. Found here are under 100,000 clones, roughly 94% of them singletons; the top ten hold about 1.2%. What was sequenced was non-Treg CD4+ T cells sorted from blood. The receptors were sampled from a human donor in good health.

This CDR3 reads CASSQRDTESYEQYF. The CDR3 DNA follows: TGTGCCAGCTCACAACGCGACACAGAATCCTACGAGCAGTACTTC. The chain recombines TRBV18 with TRBJ2-7; D unclear. This CDR3 region has 15 residues. V lost 4 bases to trimming and J lost 1 base, with 14 bases between them. Per the germline V gene, CDR1 is KGHSH and CDR2 is LQKENI.

The chain joins TRBV7-6 to TRBJ2-7, with D uncertain. The CDR3 totals 18 residues. Germline V CDR1 and CDR2: SGHVS, FNYEAQ. With 3 bases removed from V and 3 bases from J, the gap between germline ends came to 24 bases. The chain's CDR3 is CASSFEVNTHPQYYEQYF. The CDR3 DNA sequence: TGTGCCAGCAGCTTCGAAGTGAACACCCATCCTCAATACTACGAGCAGTACTTC.

DNA of the CDR3: TGTGCCTACCAACAGGGGATCCTCTACGAGCAGTACTTC. The encoded protein is CAYQQGILYEQYF. The genes are TRBV30 and TRBJ2-7; TRBD1 agrees at 7 bases. Germline V CDR1 and CDR2: GTSNPN, SVGIG (reference sequence). After removal of 7 bases from V and 3 bases from J, the junction contained 9 bases not matched to a gene. The CDR3 extends over 13 amino acids.

The chain uses TRBV6-4 and TRBJ1-6; a weak D match, TRBD1 (6 bases). Between the trimmed V and J ends, which lost 4 bases and 12 bases, there was a span of 16 bases. The CDR3 is 14 amino acids. From germline, CDR1 is MRHNA and CDR2 SNTAGT. For the CDR3, the DNA is TGTGCCAGCAGTGCCGAACAGGGTGGAAGACCCCTCCACTTT. Translation gives CASSAEQGGRPLHF.

This rearrangement joins TRBV11-3 to TRBJ1-3, with 8 bases aligning to TRBD1. CDR1 and CDR2 from the germline V gene are SGHNT and YENEEA. The CDR3 runs to 14 residues. V was pared by 5 bases and J by 2 bases, with 2 bases of the junction left unmatched. The CDR3 reads CASSTTGAGNTIYF. The CDR3, as DNA: TGTGCCAGCAGCACGACAGGGGCTGGAAACACCATATATTTT.

CDR3: CAWGRDSNQPQHF. CDR3 DNA sequence: TGTGCCTGGGGACGGGACAGCAATCAGCCCCAGCATTTT. This chain joins TRBV30 and TRBJ1-5; the D gene is possibly TRBD1 (5 bases). The germline V and J ends were trimmed by 5 bases and 1 base, with 9 bases remaining between them. Germline V gene lookup returns CDR1 GTSNPN and CDR2 SVGIG (reference sequence). The CDR3 loop spans 13 amino acids.

The J gene is TRBJ1-1, the V gene TRBV6-5; D ambiguous. Trimming cost V 1 base and J 1 base, with 4 bases left between them. Looked up from germline, CDR1 is MNHEY and CDR2 is SVGAGI. The CDR3 is made up of 13 amino acids. The CDR3 is CASSYYKNTEAFF. CDR3 sequence (DNA): TGTGCCAGCAGTTACTACAAGAACACTGAAGCTTTCTTT.

This chain links TRBV28 with TRBJ1-2, with a weak D call TRBD1 (5 bases). Germline CDR1 MDHEN, CDR2 SYDVKM. This CDR3 comprises 15 residues. The V end was cut by 10 bases, the J end by 1 base, with 19 bases between. CDR3 loop: CANSETRAINYGYTF. In DNA, the CDR3 is TGTGCCAACAGCGAAACCAGGGCCATTAACTATGGCTACACCTTC.

This clone showed up just once. The rearrangement uses TRBV28 and TRBJ2-7; a possible D gene is TRBD1 (5 bases). The CDR3 runs 13 residues. The germline V gene has CDR1 MDHEN and CDR2 SYDVKM. V was pared by 8 bases and J by 5 bases, with 16 bases between. CDR3 region: CASRPRVPHEQYF. CDR3 sequence (DNA): TGTGCCAGCCGCCCCAGGGTTCCCCACGAGCAGTACTTC.

The V and J genes are TRBV7-2 and TRBJ2-7; 10 bases match TRBD2. Germline V gene data show CDR1 as SGHTA and CDR2 as FQGNSA. V shed 5 bases and J 3 bases; nucleotides not matched to a gene: 10. CDR3 length equals 16 residues. Here the CDR3 reads CASSPEPRTSGYEQYF. The DNA of the CDR3 is TGTGCCAGCAGCCCAGAACCACGGACTAGCGGCTACGAGCAGTACTTC.

This clone occurred once. The chain employs TRBV6-1 and TRBJ1-5, with a weak D call TRBD1 (5 bases). Trimming took off 10 bases at V and 0 bases at J, with 13 bases between the two ends. Germline CDR1 and CDR2: MNHNS and SASEGT. This CDR3 region has 14 residues. The CDR3 is CAIRTDSSNQPQHF. The CDR3 nucleotides read TGTGCCATCCGAACAGACAGTAGCAATCAGCCCCAGCATTTT.

The CDR3 nucleotides read TGTGCCAGCAGTTCCCCCCAGGGGGCACCCAATCAGCCCCAGCATTTT. It yields the protein CASSSPQGAPNQPQHF. The chain recombines TRBV28 with TRBJ1-5, with 8 bases that match TRBD1. Trimming removed 4 bases from V and 3 bases from J; junction bases left unmatched: 8. Germline lookup yields CDR1 MDHEN and CDR2 SYDVKM. The CDR3 is 16 amino acids.

The chain couples TRBV28 to TRBJ2-1; 7 bases match TRBD1. Germline V gene sequence: CDR1 MDHEN, CDR2 SYDVKM. CDR3 size: 16 residues. V shed 2 bases and J 4 bases; nucleotides not matched to a gene: 8. In nucleotides, the CDR3 is TGTGCCAGCAGTTTAACCGGCCAGGGGGAATACAATGAGCAGTTCTTC. The encoded protein is CASSLTGQGEYNEQFF.

V and J are TRBV27 and TRBJ1-2, with TRBD1 identical over 8 bases. The germline gives CDR1 MNHEY, CDR2 SMNVEV (reference sequence). This CDR3 is built from 16 residues. The V segment lost 7 bases and the J segment 8 bases; nucleotides outside the gene matches: 18. CDR3 nucleotides: TGTGCCAGCAAAGTTTATCTAACAGGGGGTTCAGAAGGCTACACCTTC. Translated: CASKVYLTGGSEGYTF.

The gene calls are TRBV5-1 and TRBJ2-5, with 14 nucleotides matching TRBD2. The junction had 6 bases not matched to a gene; V was cut back by 1 base and J by 4 bases. The CDR3 loop spans 17 amino acids. Germline V gives CDR1 SGHRS, CDR2 YFSETQ. Here the CDR3 DNA reads TGCGCCAGCAGCTTGTCGGGACTAGCGGGAGAGGGAGAGACCCAGTACTTC. Its translation: CASSLSGLAGEGETQYF.

This chain uses TRBV19 with TRBJ1-1; no reliable D call. This CDR3 spans 13 amino acids. Germline lookup yields CDR1 LNHDA and CDR2 SQIVND (reference sequence). With 4 bases removed from V and 7 bases from J, the gap between germline ends came to 13 bases. The CDR3, as DNA: TGTGCCAGTAGTAAGGGCAGTTTCGGTGAAGCTTTCTTT. Translation gives CASSKGSFGEAFF.

The chain employs TRBV28 and TRBJ1-5; the match to TRBD1 covers 9 bases. Per germline, CDR1 MDHEN and CDR2 SYDVKM. The CDR3 extends over 15 amino acids. V shed 6 bases and J 2 bases; nucleotides not matched to a gene: 5. The CDR3 nucleotides are TGTGCCAGCAGCCGGGGACAGGGAGGCAATCAGCCCCAGCATTTT. Its translation: CASSRGQGGNQPQHF.

The CDR3 is CASSLERGNEQYF. The DNA for the CDR3 is TGTGCCAGCAGCTTAGAGAGGGGGAACGAGCAGTACTTC. The rearrangement links TRBV7-9 to TRBJ2-7; D may be TRBD1 (6 bases). The CDR3 spans 13 residues. V lost 1 base to trimming and J lost 5 bases, with 9 bases between them. CDR1 is SEHNR and CDR2 is FQNEAQ in the germline V gene (reference sequence).

This rearrangement joins TRBV11-3 to TRBJ2-1; 7 nucleotides match TRBD1. Trimming cost V 3 bases and J 6 bases; bases outside gene matches: 5. The germline V gene has CDR1 SGHNT and CDR2 YENEEA. CDR3 size: 14 residues. CDR3: CASSFSTGVNEQFF. The DNA of the CDR3 is TGTGCCAGCAGCTTTTCTACAGGGGTCAATGAGCAGTTCTTC.

The chain uses TRBV5-1 and TRBJ1-1, with 7 bases lining up with TRBD1. The CDR3 is 15 amino acids. Germline V CDR1 and CDR2: SGHRS, YFSETQ. J was trimmed by 2 bases and V by 4 bases; bases with no gene match: 8. CDR3 protein: CASSTRTGGNTEAFF. The CDR3 nucleotides read TGCGCCAGCAGCACAAGGACAGGAGGTAACACTGAAGCTTTCTTT.

The chain employs TRBV6-5 and TRBJ1-1; weak D call: TRBD1 (6 bases). The CDR3 covers 14 residues. Germline V gene lookup returns CDR1 MNHEY and CDR2 SVGAGI. V was pared by 8 bases and J by 3 bases, with 16 bases between. The CDR3 loop reads CASSPWGRDTEAFF. CDR3 bases: TGTGCCAGCTCCCCATGGGGGCGGGACACTGAAGCTTTCTTT.